This T cell receptor beta chain originates from a study of blood T cell repertoires in COVID-19. The ends were cut back, 4 bases at V and 0 bases at J, with 15 bases in the middle. The CDR3 length is 16 residues. The germline V gene has CDR1 LNHDA and CDR2 SQIVND (reference sequence). This study enrolled people aged 18 to 89 from approximately 24 US geographic areas. Participants' reported clinical history set cohort assignment. A COVID-19 case was met by exposed participants within 2 weeks before study entry. Original data processing: By means of reference gene primer amplification, nucleated cell counts were estimated. Profiling relied on immunoSEQ multiplex PCR, and the TCRdb table lists in-frame clones only, not all of them. V and J calls and clone size are given by that table; D and trimming were obtained from the DNA. This table has 350,000 to 400,000 clones, 80% to 95% appearing once.

The TCR comes from a woman aged 40-49 years who had been exposed to COVID-19. The material sequenced was PBMCs or T cells enriched from blood (not recorded which). V usage is TRBV19 and J usage is TRBJ1-1, with a possible D match to TRBD1 (6 bases). CDR3 sequence (DNA): TGTGCCAGTAGTACCTACAGGGTGACTATGAACACTGAAGCTTTCTTT. Translation gives CASSTYRVTMNTEAFF.